This T cell receptor (beta chain) stems from a study of T cell responses to AZD1222 COVID-19 vaccine. The data were produced by immunoSEQ multiplex PCR, yet TCRdb's version contains in-frame clones alone and is incomplete. The sample includes roughly 130,000 clones, more than 85% of them seen just once. V was trimmed by 1 base and J by 4 bases, leaving 11 bases between them. The CDR3 is 15 residues long. Germline CDR1 is SGHTA and CDR2 is FQGNSA. General study points: Across spike, vaccine-associated CD4 TCRs were found, dominant at 160-218 and 743-854. Donors were largely white British and mainly female; clonal diversity was possibly underestimated. Per reports, nearly half of all spike-specific TCRs target regions that are unmutated in variants.

This clone was seen only once. Its specificity is unknown. Samples with a second dose at about 4 or about 12 weeks were pooled together. The clonotype was recovered from an adult who received the AZD1222 COVID-19 vaccine. This sequence joins TRBV7-2 and TRBJ1-3; tentative D call: TRBD1 (5 bases). The material was peripheral blood, obtained 28 days after the second AZD1222 dose. CDR3 loop: CASSLGRALGNTIYF. The CDR3 nucleotides are TGTGCCAGCAGCTTAGGCAGGGCTCTGGGAAACACCATATATTTT.